This T cell receptor beta chain is drawn from a study of cytomegalovirus exposure and HLA in healthy donors. Study-level findings and limits: Later analysis identified a missense DCLRE1C variant that was linked to TCR beta V- and J-gene trimming. Most sequenced TCRs were rare (though some public TCRs occurred in many donors).

In the PCR, 60 Vbeta and 13 Jbeta primers were used. The protocol was immunoSEQ multiplex PCR, while the TCRdb copy is restricted to in-frame clones and leaves out a portion. The sample records about 160,000 clones, more than 75% being singletons. As to this clone: Its antigen is unknown.

The source material was PBMCs. This TCR derives from a girl between 5 and 17 years old in good health and CMV-seropositive.

CDR3 sequence (DNA): TGTGCCAGCAGAGGACAGGCCTGGACCACTGAAGCTTTCTTT. As protein: CASRGQAWTTEAFF. The gene calls are TRBV6-1 and TRBJ1-1, with TRBD1 matching 7 bases. The germline V gene has CDR1 MNHNS and CDR2 SASEGT. V shed 6 bases and J 4 bases; nucleotides not matched to a gene: 8. This CDR3 region has 14 residues.